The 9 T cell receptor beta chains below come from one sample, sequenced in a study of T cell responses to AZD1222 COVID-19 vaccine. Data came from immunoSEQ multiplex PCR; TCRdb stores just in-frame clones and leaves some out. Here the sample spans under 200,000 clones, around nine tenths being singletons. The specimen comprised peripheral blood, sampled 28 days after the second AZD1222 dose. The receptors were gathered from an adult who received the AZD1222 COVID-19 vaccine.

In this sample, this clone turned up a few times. This CDR3 reads CASSFPGQGGGETQYF. Written as DNA, the CDR3 is TGTGCCAGCAGTTTTCCGGGACAGGGGGGTGGAGAGACCCAGTACTTC. The V and J genes are TRBV6-5 and TRBJ2-5, with 11 bases matching TRBD1. V was pared by 4 bases and J by 4 bases, with 8 bases of the junction left unmatched. This CDR3 region has 16 residues. Germline-derived CDR1 and CDR2 are MNHEY and SVGAGI.

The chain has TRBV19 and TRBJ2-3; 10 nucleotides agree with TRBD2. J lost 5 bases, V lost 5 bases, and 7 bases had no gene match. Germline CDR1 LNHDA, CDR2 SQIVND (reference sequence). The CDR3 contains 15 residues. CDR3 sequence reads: CASSPSGRARDTQYF. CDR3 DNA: TGTGCCAGTAGTCCCAGCGGGAGGGCGAGAGATACGCAGTATTTT.

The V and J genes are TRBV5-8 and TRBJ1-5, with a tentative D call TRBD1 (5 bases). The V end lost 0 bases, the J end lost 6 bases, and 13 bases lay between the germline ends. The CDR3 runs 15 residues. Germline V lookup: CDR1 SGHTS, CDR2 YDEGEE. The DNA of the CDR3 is TGTGCCAGCAGCTTGGGGGCGGGGGGGGGTCAGCCCCAGCATTTT. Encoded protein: CASSLGAGGGQPQHF.

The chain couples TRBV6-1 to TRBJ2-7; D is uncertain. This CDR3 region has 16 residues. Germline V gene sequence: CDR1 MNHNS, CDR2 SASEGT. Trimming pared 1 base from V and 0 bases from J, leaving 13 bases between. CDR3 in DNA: TGTGCCAGCAGTGAAGGGCCAAATAACCCCTCCTACGAGCAGTACTTC. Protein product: CASSEGPNNPSYEQYF.

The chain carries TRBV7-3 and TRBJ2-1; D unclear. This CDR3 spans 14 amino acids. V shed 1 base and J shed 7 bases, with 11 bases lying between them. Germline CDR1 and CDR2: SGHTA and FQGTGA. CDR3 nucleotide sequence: TGTGCCAGCAGCTTAAATCATGCGTTGAATGAGCAGTTCTTC. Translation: CASSLNHALNEQFF.

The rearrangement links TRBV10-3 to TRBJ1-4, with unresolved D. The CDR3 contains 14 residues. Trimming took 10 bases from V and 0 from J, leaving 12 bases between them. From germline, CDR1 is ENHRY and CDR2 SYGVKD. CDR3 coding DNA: TGTGCCACCAGGCAGTCTGCAACTAATGAAAAACTGTTTTTT. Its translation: CATRQSATNEKLFF.

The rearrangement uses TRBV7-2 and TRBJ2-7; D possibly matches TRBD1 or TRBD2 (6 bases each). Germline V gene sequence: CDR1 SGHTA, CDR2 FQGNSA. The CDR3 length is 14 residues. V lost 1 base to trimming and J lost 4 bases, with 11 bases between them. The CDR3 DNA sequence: TGTGCCAGCAGCTTAGGCGAGGGGGGATACGAGCAGTACTTC. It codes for CASSLGEGGYEQYF.

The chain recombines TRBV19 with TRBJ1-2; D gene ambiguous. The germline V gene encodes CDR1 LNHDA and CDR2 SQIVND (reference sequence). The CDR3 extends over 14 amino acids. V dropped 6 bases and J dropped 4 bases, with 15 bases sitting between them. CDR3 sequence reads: CASRMGPSGYGYTF. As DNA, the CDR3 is TGTGCCAGTAGGATGGGTCCCTCCGGCTATGGCTACACCTTC.

This chain's CDR3 is CASSAGTYSNQPQHF. CDR3 nucleotides: TGTGCCAGCAGCGCAGGGACTTATAGCAATCAGCCCCAGCATTTT. V and J are TRBV9 and TRBJ1-5; TRBD1 is a possible D gene (5 bases). The CDR3 has 15 amino acids. CDR1 and CDR2 (germline): SGDLS, YYNGEE. Trimming removed 3 bases from V and 0 bases from J, with 10 bases in between.